This TCR beta chain was captured by sequencing in a study of T-cell memory formation after mild COVID-19. Study-wide points: Clones that contracted from day 15 to 85 were balanced CD4/CD8, while later expanders leaned CD4+. Day 37-peaking second-wave clones had unconfirmed SARS-CoV-2 specificity. Certain responding clones were present in pre-infection memory, suggesting participation of cross-reactive memory.

Using constant-segment primers, 5'RACE produced TCR alpha and TCR beta cDNA libraries carrying sample barcodes and UMIs. TCRdb reprocessed the 5' RACE reads via MiXCR and lists one record per CDR3 protein. The table has 250,000 to 400,000 distinct CDR3 sequences, 13% to 15% seen once. CDR3 size: 16 residues. Trimming shortened V by 0 bases and J by 3 bases, and 14 bases separated the two germline ends. Germline V gene data show CDR1 as KGHSH and CDR2 as LQKENI. On this clonotype itself: The target antigen is unknown.

The receptor's source is a man aged 18 to 30 who had mild COVID-19 (a few samples of this study predate the infection). Cell type and time point are not known. Sample: PBMCs or a T cell subset sorted from them (not recorded which). This chain joins TRBV18 and TRBJ2-5, with D tentatively TRBD1 or TRBD2 (5 bases each). CDR3 in DNA: TGTGCCAGCTCACCACCGGGGCCTCGGGGCGAAGAGACCCAGTACTTC. The encoded protein is CASSPPGPRGEETQYF.